These 24 T cell receptor beta chains share one sample of origin, sequenced in a study of blood T cell repertoires in COVID-19. Here immunoSEQ multiplex PCR was the method, and the copy in TCRdb shows in-frame clones only, minus some. This table holds 310,000 or so clones, 80% to 90% found once. Source material: peripheral blood. The receptors derive from a man younger than 35 who had recovered from COVID-19.

V and J are TRBV7-9 and TRBJ1-1; the match to TRBD1 covers 7 bases. The V gene end was trimmed by 4 bases and the J gene end by 3 bases; junction bases not matched to a gene: 8. The germline V gene has CDR1 SEHNR and CDR2 FQNEAQ (reference sequence). The CDR3 is made up of 15 amino acids. CDR3 in amino acids: CASSSQGDPYTEAFF. The CDR3 DNA reads as TGTGCCAGCAGCTCTCAGGGGGATCCCTACACTGAAGCTTTCTTT.

The chain employs TRBV9 and TRBJ2-2, with D perhaps matching TRBD2 (6 bases). CDR1 is SGDLS, CDR2 YYNGEE, per germline. Trimming took 0 bases from V and 3 from J, leaving 12 bases between them. The CDR3 consists of 16 residues. The CDR3 loop reads CASSVVGSVYTGELFF. The CDR3 nucleotides read TGTGCCAGCAGCGTAGTCGGGAGTGTGTACACCGGGGAGCTGTTTTTT.

V gene TRBV5-6 combines with J gene TRBJ2-1, with D possibly matching TRBD2 (6 bases). The CDR3 length is 16 residues. Trimming stripped 4 bases from V and 4 bases from J, with 18 bases between. Per the germline V gene, CDR1 is SGHDT and CDR2 is YYEEEE. The CDR3 region has the DNA TGTGCCAGCAGCCAGGTAGTGGTTAGCGGTTACAATGAGCAGTTCTTC. It codes for CASSQVVVSGYNEQFF.

The chain is built from TRBV10-3 and TRBJ2-1, with TRBD1 matching over 9 bases. The germline CDR1 and CDR2 sequences are ENHRY and SYGVKD. This CDR3 contains 14 residues. Trimming removed 9 bases from V and 4 bases from J; junction bases left unmatched: 7. CDR3 in amino acids: CAIRGDRGYNEQFF. CDR3 nucleotides: TGTGCCATACGGGGCGACAGGGGGTACAATGAGCAGTTCTTC.

The chain couples TRBV25-1 to TRBJ2-7, with 8 positions matching TRBD1. The CDR3 loop spans 12 amino acids. V trimming: 6 bases; J trimming: 4 bases; junction bases outside the gene matches: 2. CDR1 is MGHDK, CDR2 SYGVNS, per germline. CDR3 protein: CASRTGDYEQYF. Here the CDR3 DNA reads TGTGCCAGCAGGACAGGGGATTACGAGCAGTACTTC.

J is TRBJ2-7 and V is TRBV7-2; D possibly corresponds to TRBD1 (5 bases). CDR3 length: 15 residues. Per germline, CDR1 SGHTA and CDR2 FQGNSA. Trimming shortened V by 4 bases and J by 5 bases, and 18 bases separated the two germline ends. CDR3 nucleotides: TGTGCCAGCAGCTCGCAGGGCCTCCCTCGGGACGAGCAGTACTTC. As protein: CASSSQGLPRDEQYF.

This chain connects TRBV23-1 to TRBJ2-1, with 9 bases identical to TRBD2. TRBV23-1 is an ORF, with its function uncertain. The CDR3 is 19 residues long. Germline trimming cut 6 bases from V and 3 bases from J; bases unmatched to any gene: 18. DNA for the CDR3: TGCGCCAGCAGCTTTTCGGGCGGGAGGGCCCTTACCGGCTACAATGAGCAGTTCTTC. Translated, it gives CASSFSGGRALTGYNEQFF.

The rearrangement joins TRBV19 to TRBJ2-1; TRBD2 aligns across 9 bases. CDR1 and CDR2 from the germline V gene are LNHDA and SQIVND (reference sequence). The ends lost 8 bases at V and 8 bases at J; junction bases unmatched: 10. The CDR3 extends over 14 amino acids. CDR3 residues: CASAAGGGVDEQFF. In DNA form, the CDR3 reads TGTGCCAGTGCAGCCGGCGGGGGGGTTGATGAGCAGTTCTTC.

V and J are TRBV5-6 and TRBJ1-4; 11 bases line up with TRBD1. Germline trimming cut 0 bases from V and 8 bases from J; bases unmatched to any gene: 6. The germline CDR1 and CDR2 sequences are SGHDT and YYEEEE. CDR3 length equals 16 residues. The CDR3 loop is CASSLAWDRGEEKLFF. For the CDR3, the DNA is TGTGCCAGCAGCTTGGCTTGGGACAGGGGGGAAGAAAAACTGTTTTTT.

Turning to this clone: One end of the junction fails to match germline, which may point to a read error. This rearrangement joins TRBV5-1 to TRBJ1-1, with D uncertain. In germline, CDR1 is SGHRS, CDR2 YFSETQ. There are 13 residues in the CDR3. CDR3 sequence: CASSLQLNAEAFF. In nucleotides, the CDR3 is TGCGCCAGCAGCTTACAGTTGAACGCTGAAGCTTTCTTT.

This clone was seen a single time. The chain uses TRBV6-5 and TRBJ1-4, with D maybe TRBD1 (6 bases). CDR1 and CDR2 (germline): MNHEY, SVGAGI. V was shortened by 0 bases and J by 5 bases, with 10 bases between the two germline ends. CDR3 length: 15 residues. The CDR3 region is CASSYSDRLNEKLFF. The CDR3 bases are TGTGCCAGCAGTTACTCTGACAGGTTGAATGAAAAACTGTTTTTT.

The rearrangement links TRBV30 to TRBJ2-3; 8 nucleotides align to TRBD1. V shed 3 bases, J shed 4 bases, and the junction held 6 bases outside the gene matches. The CDR3 runs to 14 residues. Germline loops: CDR1 GTSNPN, CDR2 SVGIG (reference sequence). CDR3 sequence: CAWSRTGNADTQYF. The CDR3, as DNA: TGTGCCTGGAGCAGGACAGGGAACGCAGATACGCAGTATTTT.

The chain employs TRBV27 and TRBJ1-4; no firm D call. Germline CDR1 MNHEY, CDR2 SMNVEV (reference sequence). The V end lost 1 base, the J end lost 2 bases, and 5 bases lay between the germline ends. CDR3 size: 14 residues. The CDR3 bases are TGTGCCAGCAGTTTATACTCCACTAATGAAAAACTGTTTTTT. This translates into CASSLYSTNEKLFF.

The chain has TRBV5-1 and TRBJ2-7; 8 positions agree with TRBD2. The trim removed 0 bases at V and 7 bases at J, leaving 3 bases unmatched. This CDR3 has 13 amino acids. CDR1 SGHRS and CDR2 YFSETQ come from the germline V gene. CDR3 amino acids: CASSLGLAREQYF. The CDR3 DNA reads TGCGCCAGCAGCTTGGGACTAGCGCGGGAGCAGTACTTC. Full variable domain (rest looked up from reference TRBV5-1 and TRBJ2-7): KAGVTQTPRYLIKTRGQQVTLSCSPISGHRSVSWYQQTPGQGLQFLFEYFSETQRNKGNFPGRFSGRQFSNSRSEMNVSTLELGDSALYLCASSLGLAREQYFGPGTRLTVT.

The chain couples TRBV28 to TRBJ1-5; 7 bases align to TRBD1. Trimming removed 1 base from V and 9 bases from J; junction bases left unmatched: 3. This CDR3 has 13 amino acids. CDR1 is MDHEN, CDR2 SYDVKM, per germline. The CDR3 region is CASSLSQGRPQHF. Written as DNA, the CDR3 is TGTGCCAGCAGTTTATCACAGGGGAGGCCCCAGCATTTT.

To note about this clone: The final CDR3 position lacks the conserved phenylalanine or tryptophan, pointing to a likely read error. The DNA is left out, because the CDR3 cannot be placed on it with certainty; the CDR3 is given as TCRdb lists it. The chain carries TRBV2 and TRBJ2-7; TRBD2, as called in the table, went unchecked against the DNA. CDR1 and CDR2 from the germline V gene are SNHLY and FYNNEI. With termini counted, the CDR3 has 12 amino acids. The CDR3 reads CASSLNKDGLSS.

V and J are TRBV5-1 and TRBJ2-1; TRBD1 agrees at 7 bases. From germline, CDR1 is SGHRS and CDR2 YFSETQ. The ends lost 5 bases at V and 6 bases at J; junction bases unmatched: 8. CDR3 length equals 14 residues. DNA of the CDR3: TGCGCCAGCAGAATGGCAGGGGGAAGCAATGAGCAGTTCTTC. Residues: CASRMAGGSNEQFF. The full variable domain, rest sourced from reference TRBV5-1 and TRBJ2-1, is KAGVTQTPRYLIKTRGQQVTLSCSPISGHRSVSWYQQTPGQGLQFLFEYFSETQRNKGNFPGRFSGRQFSNSRSEMNVSTLELGDSALYLCASRMAGGSNEQFFGPGTRLTVL.

V usage is TRBV7-9 and J usage is TRBJ1-5, with D perhaps TRBD1 (5 bases). Germline V gene sequence: CDR1 SEHNR, CDR2 FQNEAQ (reference sequence). The ends were cut back, 1 base at V and 2 bases at J, with 15 bases in the middle. CDR3 size: 17 residues. This CDR3 is CASSLDMGGGGNQPQHF. In DNA, the CDR3 is TGTGCCAGCAGCTTAGATATGGGGGGAGGAGGCAATCAGCCCCAGCATTTT.

For this clone: Other DNA sequences in the same sample also yield this CDR3. J is TRBJ2-2 and V is TRBV5-1, with a tentative D call TRBD2 (6 bases). Per germline, CDR1 SGHRS and CDR2 YFSETQ. This CDR3 is built from 14 residues. The germline V and J ends were trimmed by 2 bases and 1 base, with 6 bases remaining between them. CDR3 DNA: TGCGCCAGCAGCTTTAGCGGGAACACCGGGGAGCTGTTTTTT. Protein product: CASSFSGNTGELFF.

CDR3 residues: CASSERTGRKDEQYF. The DNA for the CDR3 is TGTGCCAGCAGTGAAAGGACAGGCCGAAAGGACGAGCAGTACTTC. This chain connects TRBV6-1 to TRBJ2-7; TRBD1 agrees at 7 bases. Germline loops: CDR1 MNHNS, CDR2 SASEGT. Losses at the gene ends were 2 bases for V and 5 bases for J; bases not matched to a gene: 9. The CDR3 sequence is 15 residues long.

The chain combines TRBV4-1 with TRBJ2-5; TRBD2 is a possible D gene (8 bases). The CDR3 is 14 amino acids. Germline CDR1 and CDR2: MGHRA and YSYEKL. V was pared by 4 bases and J by 5 bases, with 14 bases between. This chain's CDR3 is CASSRGGTVETQYF. CDR3 coding DNA: TGCGCCAGCAGCCGCGGGGGGACAGTCGAGACCCAGTACTTC.

This chain joins TRBV10-2 and TRBJ1-2, with a tentative D call TRBD1 (5 bases). CDR1 is WSHSY and CDR2 is SAAADI in the germline V gene. V was clipped by 4 bases and J by 5 bases, with 17 bases between them. This CDR3 comprises 15 residues. The CDR3 DNA reads TGCGCCAGCAGTGGAGAGGCCAGGGAGGGGTATGGCTACACCTTC. This encodes CASSGEAREGYGYTF.

The V gene is TRBV4-2, the J gene TRBJ2-2; 7 positions match TRBD2. With 0 bases clipped from V and 0 bases from J, the junction kept 4 bases outside the gene matches. This CDR3 has 17 residues. The germline CDR1 and CDR2 sequences are LGHNA and YNFKEQ. CDR3 sequence (DNA): TGTGCCAGCAGCCAAGATTGGCTAGCGGCGAACACCGGGGAGCTGTTTTTT. Its translation is CASSQDWLAANTGELFF.

The chain is built from TRBV21-1 and TRBJ2-3; whether TRBD1, the table's D call, matches the DNA was not checked. TRBV21-1 is marked as a pseudogene. The CDR3 sequence is 22 residues long. Written as DNA, the CDR3 is TGTGCCAGCAGCAAAAAGTGGGAGGACAGGGCGCTAGAAAGCAACGAAACAGATACGCAGTATTTT. It yields the protein CASSKKWEDRALESNETDTQYF.